A selection of T cell receptor beta chains follows, all from one sample in a study of neurological immune-mediated disorders. TCRdb used MiXCR to reprocess the 5' RACE reads, holding one entry per CDR3 protein. The table lists 35,000 to 50,000 distinct CDR3 sequences, around 15% of them singletons, with approximately 3.6% in the top ten. The specimen was CD4+ T cells from blood. The receptors stem from a woman between 55 and 75 years old with HTLV-1-associated myelopathy (HAM/TSP). The conserved cysteine and the conserved F or W are not part of the CDR3 here.

J,V,CDR3
TRBJ1-1,TRBV5-1,ASSLLTGPMNTEAF
TRBJ2-1,TRBV5-6,ASSLVVLAGGYNEQF
TRBJ1-4,TRBV19,ASSILPPAATNEKLF
TRBJ2-1,TRBV2,ASSEAQTSSYNEQF
TRBJ2-1,TRBV27,ASSVAGPSYNEQF
TRBJ1-2,TRBV5-5,ASSANPAQGFGYT
TRBJ2-3,TRBV5-1,ASSLVGTMGTQY
TRBJ2-5,TRBV29-1,SVPSDRGTYETQY
TRBJ2-7,TRBV29-1,SVAGWGEQY
TRBJ2-3,TRBV7-2,ASSFRLTDTQY
TRBJ1-5,TRBV4-1,ASSQGGMGQPQH
TRBJ1-2,TRBV7-2,ASGRTGPKYGYT
TRBJ2-3,TRBV5-1,ASSLLSGDTQY
TRBJ1-2,TRBV28,ASSLDRGSGYT
TRBJ2-7,TRBV7-9,ASSRTGGSGEQY
TRBJ2-7,TRBV28,ASSPFLDRDGQY
TRBJ2-3,TRBV10-2,ASSAPRTSGESSSTDTQY
TRBJ2-1,TRBV7-2,ASSLASGLAGGGQF
TRBJ2-3,TRBV10-3,AIRAGASTDTQY
TRBJ2-7,TRBV7-3,ASSTQGGSYEQY
TRBJ1-1,TRBV7-6,ASRQAEANTEAL
TRBJ2-7,TRBV20-1,SALQGAARKEQY
TRBJ2-7,TRBV10-3,AISEPPYEQY
TRBJ2-3,TRBV20-1,SAAPGTGSTDTQY
TRBJ2-5,TRBV11-2,ASSLQLFQETQY
TRBJ2-1,TRBV5-1,ASSPGGGWEYNEQF
TRBJ2-1,TRBV20-1,SARGTSGDTNQQF
TRBJ2-5,TRBV2,ASVIGRGGTETQY
TRBJ2-1,TRBV12-3/TRBV12-4,ASSLSSGDSYNEQF
TRBJ2-7,TRBV20-1,SARRGGEQY
TRBJ1-1,TRBV5-6,ASSEGQGFYTEAF
TRBJ2-2,TRBV2,ASSPRTANTGELF
TRBJ1-2,TRBV5-5,ASSLERVSGYT
TRBJ2-1,TRBV18,ASSPPVGANEQF
TRBJ1-2,TRBV9,ASSPTRRILYGYT
TRBJ2-7,TRBV20-1,SAAWTWYEQY
TRBJ2-5,TRBV5-1,ASSLEGSHQETQY
TRBJ1-4,TRBV11-2,ASSLVLNGEKLF
TRBJ2-6,TRBV5-1,ASSLVRTGGVSGANVLT
TRBJ2-1,TRBV6-5,ASSQDSRYNEQF
TRBJ1-3,TRBV6-1,ASTIRRSGNTIY
TRBJ1-4,TRBV5-1,ASRPGTGYGTNEKLF
TRBJ2-3,TRBV5-1,ASSLEGQLATDTQY
TRBJ2-3,TRBV20-1,SGQGRADTQY
TRBJ1-4,TRBV9,ASSVWAAATNEKLF
TRBJ2-2,TRBV6-2/TRBV6-3,ASSSQGLAGTGELF
TRBJ2-5,TRBV20-1,SARGQGETQY
TRBJ1-2,TRBV4-1,ASSLSDRARGYT
TRBJ2-3,TRBV12-3/TRBV12-4,ASSLWGALKDTQY
TRBJ1-1,TRBV12-3/TRBV12-4,ASSLALGFGTEAF